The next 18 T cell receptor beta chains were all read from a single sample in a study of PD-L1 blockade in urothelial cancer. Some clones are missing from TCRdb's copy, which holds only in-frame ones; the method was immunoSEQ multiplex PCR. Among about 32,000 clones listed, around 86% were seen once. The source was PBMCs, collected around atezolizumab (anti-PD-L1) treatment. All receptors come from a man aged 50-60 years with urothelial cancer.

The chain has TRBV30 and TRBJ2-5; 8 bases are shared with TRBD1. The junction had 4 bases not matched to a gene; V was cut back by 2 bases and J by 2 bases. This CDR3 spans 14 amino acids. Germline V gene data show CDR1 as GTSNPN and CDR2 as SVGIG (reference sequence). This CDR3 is CAWSTGGLQETQYF. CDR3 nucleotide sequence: TGTGCCTGGAGTACAGGGGGTTTACAAGAGACCCAGTACTTC.

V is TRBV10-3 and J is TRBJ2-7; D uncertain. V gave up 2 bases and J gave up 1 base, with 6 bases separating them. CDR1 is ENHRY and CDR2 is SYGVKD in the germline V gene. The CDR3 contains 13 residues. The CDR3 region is CAISEVPSYEQYF. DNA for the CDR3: TGTGCCATCAGTGAGGTCCCATCCTACGAGCAGTACTTC.

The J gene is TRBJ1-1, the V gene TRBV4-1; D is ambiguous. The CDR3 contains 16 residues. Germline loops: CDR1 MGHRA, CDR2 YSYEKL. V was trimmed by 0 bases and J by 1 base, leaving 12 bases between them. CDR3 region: CASSQDKGRQNTEAFF. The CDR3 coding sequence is TGCGCCAGCAGCCAAGATAAAGGCAGACAGAACACTGAAGCTTTCTTT.

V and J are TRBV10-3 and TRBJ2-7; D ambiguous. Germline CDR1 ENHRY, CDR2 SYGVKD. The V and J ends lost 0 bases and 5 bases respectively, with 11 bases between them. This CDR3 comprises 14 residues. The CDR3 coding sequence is TGTGCCATCAGTGAGTCGCGAGGTATCGACGAGCAGTACTTC. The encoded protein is CAISESRGIDEQYF.

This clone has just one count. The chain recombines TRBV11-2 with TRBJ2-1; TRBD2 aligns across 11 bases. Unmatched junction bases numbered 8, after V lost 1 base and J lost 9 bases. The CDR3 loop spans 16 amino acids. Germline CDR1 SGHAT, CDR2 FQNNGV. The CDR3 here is CASSLVASGGYVEQFF. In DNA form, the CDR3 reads TGTGCCAGCAGCTTAGTGGCTAGCGGGGGGTATGTTGAGCAGTTCTTC. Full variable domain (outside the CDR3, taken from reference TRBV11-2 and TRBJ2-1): EAGVAQSPRYKIIEKRQSVAFWCNPISGHATLYWYQQILGQGPKLLIQFQNNGVVDDSQLPKDRFSAERLKGVDSTLKIQPAKLEDSAVYLCASSLVASGGYVEQFFGPGTRLTVL.

CDR3 amino acids: CASSTGQGRWGNTIYF. The CDR3 DNA reads TGTGCCAGCAGCACCGGACAGGGAAGATGGGGAAACACCATATATTTT. The chain joins TRBV9 to TRBJ1-3; TRBD1 agrees at 8 bases. Germline trimming cut 4 bases from V and 4 bases from J; bases unmatched to any gene: 10. The V gene's germline CDR1 is SGDLS and CDR2 YYNGEE. The CDR3 is 16 residues long.

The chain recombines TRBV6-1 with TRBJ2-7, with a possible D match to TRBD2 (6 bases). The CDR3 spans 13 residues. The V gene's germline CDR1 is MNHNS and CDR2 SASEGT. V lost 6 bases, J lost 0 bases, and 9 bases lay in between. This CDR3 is CASSSGFSYEQYF. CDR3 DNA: TGTGCCAGCAGCAGCGGGTTCTCCTACGAGCAGTACTTC.

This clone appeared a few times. The chain's CDR3 is CASSVVEHTEAFF. The CDR3 DNA follows: TGTGCCAGCAGCGTAGTAGAGCACACTGAAGCTTTCTTT. The V and J genes are TRBV9 and TRBJ1-1; no clear D gene. CDR1 and CDR2 (germline): SGDLS, YYNGEE. CDR3 length equals 13 residues. The V end was cut by 0 bases, the J end by 3 bases, with 6 bases between.

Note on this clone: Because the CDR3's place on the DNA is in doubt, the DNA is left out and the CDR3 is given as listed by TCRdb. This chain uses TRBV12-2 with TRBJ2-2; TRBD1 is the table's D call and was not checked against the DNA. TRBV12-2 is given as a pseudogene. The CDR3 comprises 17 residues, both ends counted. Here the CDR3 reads CASRFHRGLGTPGSCFF.

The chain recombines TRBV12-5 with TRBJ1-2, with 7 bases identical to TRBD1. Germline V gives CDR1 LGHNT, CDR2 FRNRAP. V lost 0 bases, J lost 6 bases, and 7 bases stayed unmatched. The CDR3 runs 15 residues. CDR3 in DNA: TGTGCTAGTGGTTTGGTACCAGTGCAGGGGGATGGCTACACCTTC. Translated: CASGLVPVQGDGYTF.

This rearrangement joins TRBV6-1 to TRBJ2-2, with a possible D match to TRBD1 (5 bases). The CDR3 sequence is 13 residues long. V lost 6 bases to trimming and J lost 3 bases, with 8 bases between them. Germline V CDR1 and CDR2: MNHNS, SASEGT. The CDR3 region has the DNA TGTGCCAGCAGCGCGACAGACACCGGGGAGCTGTTTTTT. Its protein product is CASSATDTGELFF.

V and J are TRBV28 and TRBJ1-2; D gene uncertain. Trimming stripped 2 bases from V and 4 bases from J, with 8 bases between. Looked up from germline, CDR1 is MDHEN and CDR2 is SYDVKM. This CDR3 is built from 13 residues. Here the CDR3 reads CASSLMAPYGYTF. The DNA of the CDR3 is TGTGCCAGCAGTTTAATGGCCCCCTATGGCTACACCTTC.

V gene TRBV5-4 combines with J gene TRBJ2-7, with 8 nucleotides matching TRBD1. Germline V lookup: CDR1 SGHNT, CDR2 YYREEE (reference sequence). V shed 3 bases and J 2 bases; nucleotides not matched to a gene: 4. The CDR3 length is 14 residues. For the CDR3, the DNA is TGTGCCAGCAGCTGGGGACAGGTTGCCTACGAGCAGTACTTC. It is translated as CASSWGQVAYEQYF.

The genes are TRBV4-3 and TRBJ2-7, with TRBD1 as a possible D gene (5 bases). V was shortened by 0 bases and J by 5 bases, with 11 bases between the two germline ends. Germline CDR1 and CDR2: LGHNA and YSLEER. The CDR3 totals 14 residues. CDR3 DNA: TGCGCCAGCAGCCAAGAGGGTAGGGGCCACGAGCAGTACTTC. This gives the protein CASSQEGRGHEQYF.

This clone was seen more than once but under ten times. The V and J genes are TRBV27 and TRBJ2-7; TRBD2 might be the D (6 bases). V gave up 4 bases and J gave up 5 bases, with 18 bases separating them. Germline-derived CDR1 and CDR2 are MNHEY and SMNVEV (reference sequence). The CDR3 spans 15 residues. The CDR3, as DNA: TGTGCCAGCAGTTCCGTAGCGGTACGAGGCGACGAGCAGTACTTC. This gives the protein CASSSVAVRGDEQYF.

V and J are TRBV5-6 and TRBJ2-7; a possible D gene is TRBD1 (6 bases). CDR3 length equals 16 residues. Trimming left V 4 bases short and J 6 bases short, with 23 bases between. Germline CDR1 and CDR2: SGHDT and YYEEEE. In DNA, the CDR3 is TGTGCCAGCAGCCCTCCTCCGGGACAAGGTTCGCGCGAGCAGTACTTC. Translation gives CASSPPPGQGSREQYF. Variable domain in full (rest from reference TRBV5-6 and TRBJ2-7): DAGVTQSPTHLIKTRGQQVTLRCSPKSGHDTVSWYQQALGQGPQFIFQYYEEEERQRGNFPDRFSGHQFPNYSSELNVNALLLGDSALYLCASSPPPGQGSREQYFGPGTRLTVT.

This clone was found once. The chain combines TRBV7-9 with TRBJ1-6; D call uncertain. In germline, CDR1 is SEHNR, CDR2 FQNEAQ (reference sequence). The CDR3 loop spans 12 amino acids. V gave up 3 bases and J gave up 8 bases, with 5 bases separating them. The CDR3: CASSFRDSPLHF. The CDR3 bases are TGTGCCAGCAGCTTTAGAGATTCACCCCTCCACTTT.

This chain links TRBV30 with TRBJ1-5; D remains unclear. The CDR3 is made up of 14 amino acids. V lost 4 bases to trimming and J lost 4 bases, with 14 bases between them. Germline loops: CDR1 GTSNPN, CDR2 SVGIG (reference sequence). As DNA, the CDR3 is TGTGCCTGGACGGGAGCCAAACCGAATCAGCCCCAGCATTTT. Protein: CAWTGAKPNQPQHF.